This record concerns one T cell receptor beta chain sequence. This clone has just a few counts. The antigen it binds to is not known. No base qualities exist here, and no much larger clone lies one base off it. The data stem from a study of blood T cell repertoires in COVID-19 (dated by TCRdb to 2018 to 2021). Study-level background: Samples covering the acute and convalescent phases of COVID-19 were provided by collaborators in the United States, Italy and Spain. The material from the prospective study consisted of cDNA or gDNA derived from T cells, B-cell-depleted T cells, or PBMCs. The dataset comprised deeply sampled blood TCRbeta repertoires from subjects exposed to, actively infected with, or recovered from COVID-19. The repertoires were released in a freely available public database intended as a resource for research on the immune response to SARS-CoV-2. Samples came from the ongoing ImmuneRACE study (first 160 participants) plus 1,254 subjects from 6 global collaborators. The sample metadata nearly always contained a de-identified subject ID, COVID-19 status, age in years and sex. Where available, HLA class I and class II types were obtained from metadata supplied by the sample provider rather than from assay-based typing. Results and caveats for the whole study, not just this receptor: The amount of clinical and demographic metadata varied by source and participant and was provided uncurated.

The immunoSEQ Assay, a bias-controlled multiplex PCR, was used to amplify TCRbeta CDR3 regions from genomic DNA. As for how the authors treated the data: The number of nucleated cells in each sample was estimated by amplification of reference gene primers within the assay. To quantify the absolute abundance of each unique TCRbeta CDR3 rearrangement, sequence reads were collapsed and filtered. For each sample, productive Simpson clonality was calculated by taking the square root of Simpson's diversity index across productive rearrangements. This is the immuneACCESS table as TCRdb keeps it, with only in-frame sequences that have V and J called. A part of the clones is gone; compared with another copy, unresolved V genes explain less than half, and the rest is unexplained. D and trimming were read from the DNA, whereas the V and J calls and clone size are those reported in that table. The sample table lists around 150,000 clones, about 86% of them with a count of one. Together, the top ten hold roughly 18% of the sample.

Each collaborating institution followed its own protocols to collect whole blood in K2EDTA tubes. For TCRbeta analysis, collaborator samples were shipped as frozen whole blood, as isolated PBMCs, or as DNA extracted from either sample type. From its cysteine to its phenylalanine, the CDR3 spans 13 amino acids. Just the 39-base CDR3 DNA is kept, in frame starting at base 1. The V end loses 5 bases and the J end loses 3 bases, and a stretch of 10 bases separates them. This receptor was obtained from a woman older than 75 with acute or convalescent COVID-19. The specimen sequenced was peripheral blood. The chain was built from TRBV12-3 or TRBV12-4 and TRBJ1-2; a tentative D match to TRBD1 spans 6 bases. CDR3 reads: CASSIDRYYGYTF. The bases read TGTGCCAGCAGTATCGACAGGTACTATGGCTACACCTTC.